These T cell receptor beta chains were read from a single sample in a study of human T cells and chemical hapten exposure. MiXCR was run by TCRdb on the RACE reads, yielding one entry per CDR3 protein. The sample lists fewer than 350,000 distinct CDR3 sequences, around 7% seen once, with more than 0.95% in the top ten. Sequencing used whole blood, obtained in connection with sensitization to the hapten diphenylcyclopropenone (DPC). The origin of the receptors is a man younger than 35 with alopecia areata. Some clones in this sample may be carry-over from other donors' samples. Each CDR3 is given with its conserved first and last residue. D genes are given only for firm matches. Rows may omit the clone size; those that give it use once, few, many or a size class.

few	TRBV4-3	.	TRBJ2-1	TGCGCCAGCAACGAGGGTATCACCTACAATGAGCAGTTCTTC	CASNEGITYNEQFF
.	TRBV28	.	TRBJ1-5	TGTGCCAGCAATAACAGGGCTATGGGCAATCAGCCCCAGCATTTT	CASNNRAMGNQPQHF
.	TRBV11-1	.	TRBJ2-7	TGTGCCAGCAGCTTAAGGCGGCAGGGTAATGCCGAGCAGTACTTC	CASSLRRQGNAEQYF
many	TRBV4-3	.	TRBJ1-1	TGCGCCAGCAGCCAACGCCCCGGGGGGCAGGGCACTGAAGCTTTCTTT	CASSQRPGGQGTEAFF
.	TRBV29-1	.	TRBJ1-4	TGCAGCGTCGCGGCTTATGGGGATGAAAAACTGTTTTTT	CSVAAYGDEKLFF
few	TRBV20-1	TRBD1	TRBJ1-1	TGCAGTGCTAGACGGGACAGGGGGCTATTGGCTGGCACTGAAGCTTTCTTT	CSARRDRGLLAGTEAFF
few	TRBV10-3	TRBD1	TRBJ2-1	TGTGCCATCAGACCCAGCCAGGGGGGGACAGGGGAGTCCTACAATGAGCAGTTCTTC	CAIRPSQGGTGESYNEQFF
.	TRBV5-6	TRBD2	TRBJ2-5	TGTGCCAGCAGCTTGGGCGGGGGGCTGGATGAGACCCAGTACTTC	CASSLGGGLDETQYF
.	TRBV20-1	.	TRBJ1-5	TGCAGTGCTAGTCCAGGGCTACAGCCCCAGCATTTT	CSASPGLQPQHF
.	TRBV5-1	TRBD1	TRBJ1-1	TGCGCCAGCAGCTGGACAGGGTTGGACACTGAAGCTTTCTTT	CASSWTGLDTEAFF
.	TRBV11-2	TRBD1	TRBJ1-6	TGTGCCAGCAGCAAATGGACAGGGGGGAATTCACCCCTCCACTTT	CASSKWTGGNSPLHF
.	TRBV29-1	TRBD1	TRBJ1-5	TGCAGCACTGGGACAGGGAGCAATCAGCCCCAGCATTTT	CSTGTGSNQPQHF
.	TRBV2	.	TRBJ2-4	TGTGCCAGCAGTGCGGAGATAGCCAAAAACATTCAGTACTTC	CASSAEIAKNIQYF
.	TRBV7-8	.	TRBJ2-5	TGTGCCAGCAGCCGCCGTGATAAGCCTTTAGCGCCAGAGACCCAGTACTTC	CASSRRDKPLAPETQYF
.	TRBV6-5	.	TRBJ2-3	TGTGCCAGCAGTTACCTTAAGGCAGATACGCAGTATTTT	CASSYLKADTQYF
many	TRBV12-3/TRBV12-4	.	TRBJ1-1	TGTGCCAGCAGGACCGGGGCCGAATATGAAGCTTTCTTT	CASRTGAEYEAFF
.	TRBV4-1	.	TRBJ2-4	TGCGCCAGCAGCCTCCCCCGGGGGCCCACAGGGGCCAAAAACATTCAGTACTTC	CASSLPRGPTGAKNIQYF
many	TRBV6-5	.	TRBJ1-2	TGTGCCAGCAGTTACTCGAAACTGGACAACTATGGCTACACCTTC	CASSYSKLDNYGYTF
.	TRBV24-1	.	TRBJ2-3	TGTGCCACCAGAGGACTTTGGGAAGATACGCAGTATTTT	CATRGLWEDTQYF
.	TRBV7-9	TRBD1	TRBJ2-5	TGTGCCAGCAGCTTAGCCGGGACAGGGGGCGAAGAGACCCAGTACTTC	CASSLAGTGGEETQYF
few	TRBV3-1	.	TRBJ2-2	TGTGCCAGCGGATGGGACAAGAACACCGGGGAGCTGTTTTTT	CASGWDKNTGELFF
few	TRBV7-3	.	TRBJ1-1	TGTGCCAGCAGCCCATCTAAGACGGCAGGTTTTAACACTGAAGCTTTCTTT	CASSPSKTAGFNTEAFF
few	TRBV6-2/TRBV6-3	TRBD1	TRBJ2-2	TGTGCCAGCAATATCCGGGACAGGAACACCGGGGAGCTGTTTTTT	CASNIRDRNTGELFF
many	TRBV5-1	TRBD2	TRBJ2-3	TGCGCCAGCAGCTTTCTAGCGGGGGTGACAGATACGCAGTATTTT	CASSFLAGVTDTQYF
.	TRBV29-1	.	TRBJ2-7	TGCAGCGTTTATGACGGGACCTACGAGCAGTACTTC	CSVYDGTYEQYF
many	TRBV7-2	.	TRBJ1-2	TGTGCCAGCAGCTTTGATCGCAGGGGCGCAAGCAGCTATGGCTACACCTTC	CASSFDRRGASSYGYTF
many	TRBV7-9	.	TRBJ2-2	TGTGCCAGCAGCTTAGTTGACGGTTTCACCGGGGAGCTGTTTTTT	CASSLVDGFTGELFF
.	TRBV10-3	TRBD1	TRBJ2-1	TGTGCCATCAGGACCGGGACAGGGGACGATGAGCAGTTCTTC	CAIRTGTGDDEQFF
few	TRBV7-9	.	TRBJ1-6	TGTGCCAGCAGCTTAGAATACGGAAATTCACCCCTCCACTTT	CASSLEYGNSPLHF
many	TRBV28	TRBD1	TRBJ2-7	TGTGCCAGCAGTTTAGGGACAGTGAGCTCCTACGAGCAGTACTTC	CASSLGTVSSYEQYF
.	TRBV24-1	TRBD1	TRBJ2-7	TGTGCCACCAGTGAGCCCGGGACAGGGTTACACGAGCAGTACTTC	CATSEPGTGLHEQYF
many	TRBV29-1	.	TRBJ1-2	TGCAGCGTGATGACGGTATATGGCTACACCTTC	CSVMTVYGYTF
few	TRBV12-3/TRBV12-4	.	TRBJ1-3	TGTGCCAGCAGTCAAACTAGGTCCATATATTTT	CASSQTRSIYF
many	TRBV10-3	.	TRBJ2-5	TGTGCCATCAGTGAGTCAAGGGGGACGGGGCAAGAGACCCAGTACTTC	CAISESRGTGQETQYF
.	TRBV7-9	.	TRBJ2-3	TGTGCCAGCAGCGAAGGGATTTACAGAAGCACAGATACGCAGTATTTT	CASSEGIYRSTDTQYF
few	TRBV5-1	.	TRBJ1-1	TGCGCCAGCAGTACCACCTGGGGGAACACTGAAGCTTTCTTT	CASSTTWGNTEAFF
many	TRBV29-1	.	TRBJ2-1	TGCAGCGTTGAGGCAGGCATGGAATACAATGAGCAGTTCTTC	CSVEAGMEYNEQFF
.	TRBV28	TRBD2	TRBJ2-1	TGTGCCAGCAGTTTACTAGCGGGGAGAAACAATGAGCAGTTCTTC	CASSLLAGRNNEQFF
few	TRBV12-3/TRBV12-4	.	TRBJ2-1	TGTGCCAGCAGTTTATTGGGGGGCCGAGATGAGCAGTTCTTC	CASSLLGGRDEQFF
few	TRBV29-1	TRBD1	TRBJ1-2	TGCAGCGGTGGACAGGGAGCCTATGGCTACACCTTC	CSGGQGAYGYTF
many	TRBV20-1	.	TRBJ2-3	TGCAGTGCTAAACCGGAGGGTACGCAGTATTTT	CSAKPEGTQYF
many	TRBV28	.	TRBJ2-7	TGTGCCAGCAGTCGAACAGTACTGCAGTACGAGCAGTACTTC	CASSRTVLQYEQYF
few	TRBV7-9	.	TRBJ1-6	TGTGCCAGCAGCACTGACGGGGGGTCACCCCTCCACTTT	CASSTDGGSPLHF
.	TRBV21-1	.	TRBJ2-5	TGTGCCAGCAGCAAAATTGAGGGGGGGCAGGAGACCCAGTACTTC	CASSKIEGGQETQYF
.	TRBV27	.	TRBJ1-1	TGTGCCAGCAGTTTTCAGGGTAGAGGGACTGAAGCTTTCTTT	CASSFQGRGTEAFF
many	TRBV4-3	TRBD2	TRBJ2-1	TGCGCCAGCCAGCGGGATCGATTCCTGGTCAATGAGCAGTTCTTC	CASQRDRFLVNEQFF
few	TRBV27	TRBD1	TRBJ1-2	TGTGCCAGCAGTCCCTGGACAGGTATCTCCGTGGGCTACACCTTC	CASSPWTGISVGYTF
many	TRBV4-3	.	TRBJ2-7	TGCGCCAGCAGCCGTGGGACGGAACTAACTTCCTACGAGCAGTACTTC	CASSRGTELTSYEQYF